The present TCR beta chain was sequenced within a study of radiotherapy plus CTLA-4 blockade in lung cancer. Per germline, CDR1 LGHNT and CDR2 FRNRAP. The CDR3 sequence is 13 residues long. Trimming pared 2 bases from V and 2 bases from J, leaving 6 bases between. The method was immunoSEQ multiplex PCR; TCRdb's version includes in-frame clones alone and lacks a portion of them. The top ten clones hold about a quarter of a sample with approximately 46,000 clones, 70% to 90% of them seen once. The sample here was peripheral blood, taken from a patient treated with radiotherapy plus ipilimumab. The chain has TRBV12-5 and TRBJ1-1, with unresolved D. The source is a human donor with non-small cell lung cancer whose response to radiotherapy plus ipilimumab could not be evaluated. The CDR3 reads CASGLFGNTEAFF. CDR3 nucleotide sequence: TGTGCTAGTGGTTTGTTCGGTAACACTGAAGCTTTCTTT.